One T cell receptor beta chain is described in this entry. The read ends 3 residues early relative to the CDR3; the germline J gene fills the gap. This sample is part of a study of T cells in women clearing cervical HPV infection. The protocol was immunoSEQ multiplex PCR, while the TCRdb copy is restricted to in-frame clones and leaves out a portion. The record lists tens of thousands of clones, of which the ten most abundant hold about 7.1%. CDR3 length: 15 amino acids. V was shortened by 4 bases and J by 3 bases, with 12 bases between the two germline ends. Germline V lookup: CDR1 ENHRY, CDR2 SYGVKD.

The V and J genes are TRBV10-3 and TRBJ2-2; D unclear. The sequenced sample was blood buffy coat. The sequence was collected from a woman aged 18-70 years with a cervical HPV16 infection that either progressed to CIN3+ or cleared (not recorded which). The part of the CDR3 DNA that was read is TGTGCCATCAGTGCCAGACACGATTACACCGGGGAG. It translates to CAISARHDYTGE. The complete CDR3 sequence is CAISARHDYTGELFF.